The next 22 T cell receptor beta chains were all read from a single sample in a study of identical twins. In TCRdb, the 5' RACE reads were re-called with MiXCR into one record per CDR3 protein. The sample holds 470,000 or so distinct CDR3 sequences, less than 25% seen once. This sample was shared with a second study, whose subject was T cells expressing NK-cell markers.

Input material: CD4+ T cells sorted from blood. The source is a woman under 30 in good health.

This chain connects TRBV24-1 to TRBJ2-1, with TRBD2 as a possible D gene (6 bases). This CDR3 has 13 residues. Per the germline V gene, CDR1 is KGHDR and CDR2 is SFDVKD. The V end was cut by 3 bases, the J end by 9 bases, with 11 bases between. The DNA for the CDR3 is TGTGCCACCAGTGATGCCCCGGGACTTGAGCAGTTCTTC. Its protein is CATSDAPGLEQFF.

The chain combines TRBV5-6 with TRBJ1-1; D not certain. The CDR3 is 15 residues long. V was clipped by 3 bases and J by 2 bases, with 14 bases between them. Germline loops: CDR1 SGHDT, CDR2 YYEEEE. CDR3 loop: CASSSPRQANTEAFF. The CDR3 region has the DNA TGTGCCAGCAGCTCGCCTCGGCAGGCAAACACTGAAGCTTTCTTT.

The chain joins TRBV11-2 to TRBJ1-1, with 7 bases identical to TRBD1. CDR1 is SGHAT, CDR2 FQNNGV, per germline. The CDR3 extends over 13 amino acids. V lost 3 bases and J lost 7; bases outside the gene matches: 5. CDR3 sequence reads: CASSFTGANEAFF. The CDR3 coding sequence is TGTGCCAGCAGCTTTACAGGGGCTAATGAAGCTTTCTTT.

The CDR3 coding sequence is TGTGCCAGCAAAGCCAGCGGGAGTACCGGGGAGCTGTTTTTT. As protein: CASKASGSTGELFF. The chain joins TRBV12-3 or TRBV12-4 to TRBJ2-2; 8 positions match TRBD2. The CDR3 is made up of 14 amino acids. With 7 bases clipped from V and 5 bases from J, the junction kept 6 bases outside the gene matches.

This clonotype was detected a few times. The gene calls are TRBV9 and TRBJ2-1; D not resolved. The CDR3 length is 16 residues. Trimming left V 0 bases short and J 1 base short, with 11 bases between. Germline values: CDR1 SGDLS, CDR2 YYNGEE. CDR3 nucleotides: TGTGCCAGCAGCGTAGGTGGGCCTTATTCCTACAATGAGCAGTTCTTC. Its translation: CASSVGGPYSYNEQFF. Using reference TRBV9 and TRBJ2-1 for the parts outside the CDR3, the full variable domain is DSGVTQTPKHLITATGQRVTLRCSPRSGDLSVYWYQQSLDQGLQFLIQYYNGEERAKGNILERFSAQQFPDLHSELNLSSLELGDSALYFCASSVGGPYSYNEQFFGPGTRLTVL.

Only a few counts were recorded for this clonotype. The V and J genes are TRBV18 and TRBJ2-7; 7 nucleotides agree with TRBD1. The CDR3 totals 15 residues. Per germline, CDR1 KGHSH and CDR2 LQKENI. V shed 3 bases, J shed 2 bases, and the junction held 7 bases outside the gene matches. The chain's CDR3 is CASSPYPQGTYEQYF. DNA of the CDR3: TGTGCCAGCTCACCGTACCCACAGGGGACCTACGAGCAGTACTTC.

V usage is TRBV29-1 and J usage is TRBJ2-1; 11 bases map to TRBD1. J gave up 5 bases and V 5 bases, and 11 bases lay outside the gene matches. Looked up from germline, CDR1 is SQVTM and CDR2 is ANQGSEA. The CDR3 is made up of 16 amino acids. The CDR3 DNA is TGCAGCGTTCTGCAGACGGGACAGGGGGTGGACAATGAGCAGTTCTTC. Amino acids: CSVLQTGQGVDNEQFF.

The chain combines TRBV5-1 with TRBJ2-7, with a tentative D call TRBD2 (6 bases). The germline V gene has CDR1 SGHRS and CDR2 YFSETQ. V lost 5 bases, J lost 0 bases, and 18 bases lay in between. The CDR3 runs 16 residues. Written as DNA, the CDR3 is TGCGCCAGCAGACGCGAACTAGCCGCAAGCTCCTACGAGCAGTACTTC. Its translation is CASRRELAASSYEQYF.

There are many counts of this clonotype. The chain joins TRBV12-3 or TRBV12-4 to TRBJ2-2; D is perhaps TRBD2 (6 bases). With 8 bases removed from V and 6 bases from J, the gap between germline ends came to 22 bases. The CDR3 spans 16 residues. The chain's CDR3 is CASVRGGSSQAGELFF. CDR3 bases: TGTGCCAGCGTTCGGGGAGGATCTAGCCAGGCCGGGGAGCTGTTTTTT.

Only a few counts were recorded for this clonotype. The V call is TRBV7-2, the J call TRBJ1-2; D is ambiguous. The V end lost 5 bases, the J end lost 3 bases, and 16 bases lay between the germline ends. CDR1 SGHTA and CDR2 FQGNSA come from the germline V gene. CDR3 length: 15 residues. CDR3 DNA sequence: TGTGCCAGCAGCATCGCGTCCGGGCTAGACTATGGCTACACCTTC. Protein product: CASSIASGLDYGYTF.

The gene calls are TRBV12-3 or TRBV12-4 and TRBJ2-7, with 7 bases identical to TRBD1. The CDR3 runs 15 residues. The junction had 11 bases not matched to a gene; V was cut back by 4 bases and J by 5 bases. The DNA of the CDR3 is TGTGCCAGCAGTTACAGGGGTCCCCGGGGCGACGAGCAGTACTTC. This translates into CASSYRGPRGDEQYF.

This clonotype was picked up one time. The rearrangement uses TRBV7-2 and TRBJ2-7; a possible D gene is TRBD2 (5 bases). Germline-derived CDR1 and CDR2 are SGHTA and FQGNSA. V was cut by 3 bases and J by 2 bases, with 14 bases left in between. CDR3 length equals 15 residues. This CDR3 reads CASSFDVVRAYEQYF. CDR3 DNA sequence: TGTGCCAGCAGCTTTGACGTGGTGCGGGCCTACGAGCAGTACTTC.

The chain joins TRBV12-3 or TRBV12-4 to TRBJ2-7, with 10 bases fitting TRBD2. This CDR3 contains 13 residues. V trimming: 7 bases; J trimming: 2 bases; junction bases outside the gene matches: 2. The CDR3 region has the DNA TGTGCCAGCACCACTAGCGGGGCCTACGAGCAGTACTTC. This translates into CASTTSGAYEQYF.

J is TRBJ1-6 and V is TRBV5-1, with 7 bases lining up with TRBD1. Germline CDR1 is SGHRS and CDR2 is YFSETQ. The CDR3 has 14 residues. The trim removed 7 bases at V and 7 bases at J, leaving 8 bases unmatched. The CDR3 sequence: CASRQGLGNSPLHF. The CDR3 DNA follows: TGCGCCAGCCGACAGGGCCTTGGGAATTCACCCCTCCACTTT.

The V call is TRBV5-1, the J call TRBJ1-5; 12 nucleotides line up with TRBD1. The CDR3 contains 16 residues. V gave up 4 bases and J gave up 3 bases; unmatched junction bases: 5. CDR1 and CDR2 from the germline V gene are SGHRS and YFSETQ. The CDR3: CASSPGTGGPNQPQHF. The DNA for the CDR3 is TGCGCCAGCAGCCCCGGGACAGGGGGCCCCAATCAGCCCCAGCATTTT. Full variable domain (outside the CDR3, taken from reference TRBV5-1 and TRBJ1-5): KAGVTQTPRYLIKTRGQQVTLSCSPISGHRSVSWYQQTPGQGLQFLFEYFSETQRNKGNFPGRFSGRQFSNSRSEMNVSTLELGDSALYLCASSPGTGGPNQPQHFGDGTRLSIL.

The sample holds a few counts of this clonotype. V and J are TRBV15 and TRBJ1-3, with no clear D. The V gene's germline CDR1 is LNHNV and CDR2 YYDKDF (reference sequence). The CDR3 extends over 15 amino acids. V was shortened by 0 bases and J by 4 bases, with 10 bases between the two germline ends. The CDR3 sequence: CATSREAQAGNTIYF. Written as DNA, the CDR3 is TGTGCCACCAGCAGAGAGGCTCAGGCCGGAAACACCATATATTTT.

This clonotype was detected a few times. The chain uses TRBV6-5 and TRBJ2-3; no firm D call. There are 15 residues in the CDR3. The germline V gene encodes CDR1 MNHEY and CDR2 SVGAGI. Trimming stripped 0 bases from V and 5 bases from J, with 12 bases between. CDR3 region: CASSYSRRAEDTQYF. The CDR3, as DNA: TGTGCCAGCAGTTACTCGCGTAGGGCGGAAGATACGCAGTATTTT.

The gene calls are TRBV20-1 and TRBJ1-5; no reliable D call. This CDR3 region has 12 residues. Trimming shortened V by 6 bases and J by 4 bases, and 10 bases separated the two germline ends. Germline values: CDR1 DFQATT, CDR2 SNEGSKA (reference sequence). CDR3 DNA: TGCAGTGCGGCCCCCCAGAATCAGCCCCAGCATTTT. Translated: CSAAPQNQPQHF.

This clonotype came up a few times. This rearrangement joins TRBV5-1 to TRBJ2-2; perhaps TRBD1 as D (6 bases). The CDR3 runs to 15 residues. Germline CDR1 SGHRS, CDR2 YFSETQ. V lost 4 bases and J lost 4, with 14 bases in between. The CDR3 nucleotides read TGCGCCAGCAGCCTTTCGACAGGCTTCACCGGGGAGCTGTTTTTT. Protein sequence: CASSLSTGFTGELFF.

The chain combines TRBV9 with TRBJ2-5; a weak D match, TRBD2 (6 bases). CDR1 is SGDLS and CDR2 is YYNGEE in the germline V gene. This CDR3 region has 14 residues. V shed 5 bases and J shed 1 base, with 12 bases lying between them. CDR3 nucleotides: TGTGCCAGCAGAGGAAGCGGGTTCCAAGAGACCCAGTACTTC. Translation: CASRGSGFQETQYF.

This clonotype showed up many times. The CDR3 here is CSARAPSGSTDTQYF. The DNA of the CDR3 is TGCAGTGCTAGAGCGCCTAGCGGGAGCACAGATACGCAGTATTTT. The rearrangement links TRBV20-1 to TRBJ2-3; 8 positions match TRBD2. The germline V gene encodes CDR1 DFQATT and CDR2 SNEGSKA (reference sequence). The CDR3 contains 15 residues. V shed 1 base, J shed 0 bases, and the junction held 3 bases outside the gene matches.

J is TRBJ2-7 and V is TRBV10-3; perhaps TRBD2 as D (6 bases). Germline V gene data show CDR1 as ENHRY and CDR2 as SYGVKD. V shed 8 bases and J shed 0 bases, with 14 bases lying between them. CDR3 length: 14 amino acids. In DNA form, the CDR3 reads TGTGCCATCGGGCGTGGGGAGGCCTCCTACGAGCAGTACTTC. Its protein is CAIGRGEASYEQYF.